Following are 17 T cell receptor beta chains from one sample sequenced in a study of T cell changes during pregnancy in multiple sclerosis. Method: immunoSEQ multiplex PCR; TCRdb's copy keeps in-frame clones and lacks some. The repertoire has about 34,000 clones, just over 90% of them found once; the top ten carry around a tenth. Specimen: CD8+ T cells from peripheral blood mononuclear cells, collected before pregnancy. The receptors stem from a female donor with multiple sclerosis, enrolled in a pregnancy study.

The chain combines TRBV7-6 with TRBJ1-1, with 9 bases identical to TRBD1. Germline CDR1 SGHVS, CDR2 FNYEAQ. V lost 5 bases, J lost 1 base, and 5 bases stayed unmatched. There are 15 residues in the CDR3. The CDR3 region is CASSPGTGSNTEAFF. The CDR3 nucleotides read TGTGCCAGCAGCCCAGGGACAGGGTCGAACACTGAAGCTTTCTTT.

This chain joins TRBV13 and TRBJ2-1; no reliable D call. The CDR3 has 13 residues. Germline-derived CDR1 and CDR2 are PRHDT and FYEKMQ (reference sequence). V shed 1 base and J shed 5 bases, with 6 bases lying between them. DNA of the CDR3: TGTGCCAGCAGCTTAGACAGCAACAATGAGCAGTTCTTC. The encoded protein is CASSLDSNNEQFF.

The gene calls are TRBV7-2 and TRBJ2-7; 9 positions match TRBD1. The trim removed 5 bases at V and 3 bases at J, leaving 11 bases unmatched. In germline, CDR1 is SGHTA, CDR2 FQGNSA. The CDR3 is 16 amino acids. The CDR3 reads CASSHRGTGKGYEQYF. DNA for the CDR3: TGTGCCAGCAGCCACCGGGGGACAGGGAAAGGCTACGAGCAGTACTTC.

This chain links TRBV13 with TRBJ1-5; D perhaps matches TRBD1 (6 bases). With 5 bases removed from V and 8 bases from J, the gap between germline ends came to 13 bases. Germline CDR1 PRHDT, CDR2 FYEKMQ (reference sequence). The CDR3 length is 13 residues. CDR3 bases: TGTGCCAGCAGCAACAGGGCCCGTAAGCCCCAGCATTTT. This gives the protein CASSNRARKPQHF.

The rearrangement uses TRBV5-5 and TRBJ1-5; 9 bases fit TRBD1. The germline CDR1 and CDR2 sequences are SGHKS and YYEKEE (reference sequence). The CDR3 is 15 residues long. V shed 4 bases and J 3 bases; nucleotides not matched to a gene: 5. The CDR3 DNA follows: TGTGCCAGCAGCGCCGGGACAGGGATCAATCAGCCCCAGCATTTT. Translating it yields CASSAGTGINQPQHF.

This chain joins TRBV29-1 and TRBJ2-5; possible D gene TRBD2, 6 bases. The CDR3 is 13 residues long. Germline CDR1 reads SQVTM; CDR2 reads ANQGSEA. The V end was cut by 2 bases, the J end by 4 bases, with 11 bases between. The CDR3 DNA follows: TGCAGCGTTGAACCAACAGCGGGAGAGACCCAGTACTTC. Translating gives CSVEPTAGETQYF.

This clone was found once. V and J are TRBV2 and TRBJ1-5, with unresolved D. Germline V lookup: CDR1 SNHLY, CDR2 FYNNEI. Trimming removed 0 bases at V and 7 bases at J, with 10 bases between. The CDR3 totals 14 residues. The DNA for the CDR3 is TGTGCCAGCAGTGAAGCTGCGGGGAGACAGCCCCAGCATTTT. Its protein is CASSEAAGRQPQHF.

The rearrangement links TRBV27 to TRBJ1-5, with TRBD1 matching over 8 bases. CDR1 is MNHEY and CDR2 is SMNVEV in the germline V gene (reference sequence). V lost 5 bases and J lost 3; bases outside the gene matches: 6. CDR3 length: 15 amino acids. CDR3 sequence (DNA): TGTGCCAGCAGTGAGGACAGGGCTTTCAATCAGCCCCAGCATTTT. Protein sequence: CASSEDRAFNQPQHF.

V and J are TRBV4-1 and TRBJ1-4, with TRBD1 matching over 8 bases. Trimming cost V 3 bases and J 8 bases; bases outside gene matches: 8. CDR1 MGHRA and CDR2 YSYEKL come from the germline V gene. This CDR3 comprises 15 residues. The CDR3 region has the DNA TGCGCCAGCAGCCAGGTATTGACAGGGGACGAAAAACTGTTTTTT. The encoded protein is CASSQVLTGDEKLFF.

The V call is TRBV19, the J call TRBJ2-1; D gene ambiguous. The CDR3 sequence is 13 residues long. Trimming pared 3 bases from V and 7 bases from J, leaving 10 bases between. Germline V gene data show CDR1 as LNHDA and CDR2 as SQIVND (reference sequence). CDR3 loop: CASSITLQNEQFF. The CDR3 DNA sequence: TGTGCCAGTAGTATTACCCTCCAGAATGAGCAGTTCTTC.

As DNA, the CDR3 is TGTGCCAGCAGACGTCGGGGGTTGAACACTGAAGCTTTCTTT. Protein sequence: CASRRRGLNTEAFF. The chain has TRBV28 and TRBJ1-1; weak D call: TRBD1 (5 bases). The CDR3 is made up of 14 amino acids. Trimming stripped 6 bases from V and 0 bases from J, with 11 bases between. From germline, CDR1 is MDHEN and CDR2 SYDVKM.

The rearrangement joins TRBV9 to TRBJ1-3; no definite D call. The germline CDR1 and CDR2 sequences are SGDLS and YYNGEE. Trimming cost V 3 bases and J 5 bases, with 6 bases left between them. The CDR3 spans 12 residues. The CDR3 region is CASSDSRNTIYF. As DNA, the CDR3 is TGTGCCAGCAGCGACAGCCGAAACACCATATATTTT.

The chain combines TRBV19 with TRBJ1-5; D call uncertain. Between the trimmed V and J ends, which lost 3 bases and 0 bases, there was a span of 15 bases. The CDR3 consists of 17 residues. Germline CDR1 LNHDA, CDR2 SQIVND (reference sequence). The CDR3 DNA reads TGTGCCAGTAGTATCCCCGGGTCCCTGTTTAGCAATCAGCCCCAGCATTTT. Protein product: CASSIPGSLFSNQPQHF.

This clone was observed once. This CDR3 is CASSASGSGQQYF. CDR3 in DNA: TGTGCCAGCAGTGCCAGCGGGAGCGGTCAGCAGTACTTC. The chain recombines TRBV6-1 with TRBJ2-7; 8 bases align to TRBD2. Germline V CDR1 and CDR2: MNHNS, SASEGT. With 4 bases clipped from V and 8 bases from J, the junction kept 7 bases outside the gene matches. The CDR3 covers 13 residues.

The chain has TRBV27 and TRBJ2-7; 8 positions match TRBD2. The germline gives CDR1 MNHEY, CDR2 SMNVEV (reference sequence). J lost 2 bases, V lost 3 bases, and 6 bases had no gene match. The CDR3 spans 15 residues. The CDR3 loop reads CASSLGSGGTYEQYF. The CDR3 DNA sequence: TGTGCCAGCAGTTTGGGAAGCGGGGGAACCTACGAGCAGTACTTC.

The rearrangement joins TRBV4-3 to TRBJ2-5, with a possible D match to TRBD1 (5 bases). This CDR3 contains 15 residues. Per germline, CDR1 LGHNA and CDR2 YSLEER. Trimming removed 1 base from V and 1 base from J, with 10 bases in between. CDR3 coding DNA: TGCGCCAGCAGCCAAGCCGGACACCCCCAAGAGACCCAGTACTTC. The encoded protein is CASSQAGHPQETQYF.

The rearrangement links TRBV6-5 to TRBJ1-2, with TRBD1 matching 7 bases. Germline V gene lookup returns CDR1 MNHEY and CDR2 SVGAGI. With 4 bases clipped from V and 2 bases from J, the junction kept 7 bases outside the gene matches. CDR3 length equals 15 residues. CDR3 in amino acids: CASSSSLRGNYGYTF. The CDR3 DNA follows: TGTGCCAGCAGTTCCAGCCTCAGGGGGAACTATGGCTACACCTTC.